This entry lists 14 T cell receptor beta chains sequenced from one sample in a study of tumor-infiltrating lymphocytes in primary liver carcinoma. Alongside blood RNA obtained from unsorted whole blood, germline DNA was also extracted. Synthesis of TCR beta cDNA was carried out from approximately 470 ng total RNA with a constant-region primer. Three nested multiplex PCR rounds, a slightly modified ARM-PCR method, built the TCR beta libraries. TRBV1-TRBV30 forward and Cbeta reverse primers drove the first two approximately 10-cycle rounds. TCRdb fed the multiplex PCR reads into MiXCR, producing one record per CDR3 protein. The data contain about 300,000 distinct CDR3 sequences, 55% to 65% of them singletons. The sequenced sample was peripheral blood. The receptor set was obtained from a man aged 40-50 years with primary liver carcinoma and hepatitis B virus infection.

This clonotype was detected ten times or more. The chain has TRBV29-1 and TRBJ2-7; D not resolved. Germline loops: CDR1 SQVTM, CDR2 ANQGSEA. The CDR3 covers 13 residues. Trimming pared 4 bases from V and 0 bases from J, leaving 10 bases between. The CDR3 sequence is CSVVVRNSYEQYF. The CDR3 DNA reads TGCAGCGTTGTGGTCCGGAACTCCTACGAGCAGTACTTC.

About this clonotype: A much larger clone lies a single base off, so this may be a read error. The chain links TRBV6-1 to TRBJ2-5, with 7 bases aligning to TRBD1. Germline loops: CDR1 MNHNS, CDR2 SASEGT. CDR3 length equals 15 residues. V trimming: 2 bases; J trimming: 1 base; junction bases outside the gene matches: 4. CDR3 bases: TGTGCCAGCAGTGAATTACCAGGGGGCCAAGAGACCCAGTACTTC. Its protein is CASSELPGGQETQYF.

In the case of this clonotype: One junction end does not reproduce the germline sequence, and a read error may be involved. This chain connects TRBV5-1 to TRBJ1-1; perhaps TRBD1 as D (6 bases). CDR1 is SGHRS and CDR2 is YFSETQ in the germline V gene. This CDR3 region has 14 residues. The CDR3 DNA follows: TGCGCCAGCAGCTTGGGATGGGGGGGCACAGAAGCCCTCTTT. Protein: CASSLGWGGTEALF.

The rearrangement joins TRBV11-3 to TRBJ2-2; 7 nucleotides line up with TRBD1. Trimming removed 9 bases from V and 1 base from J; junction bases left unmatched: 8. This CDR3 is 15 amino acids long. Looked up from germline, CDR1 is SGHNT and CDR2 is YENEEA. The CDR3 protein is CASSTRTGNTGELFF. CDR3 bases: TGTGCCAGTAGCACCCGGACAGGGAACACCGGGGAGCTGTTTTTT.

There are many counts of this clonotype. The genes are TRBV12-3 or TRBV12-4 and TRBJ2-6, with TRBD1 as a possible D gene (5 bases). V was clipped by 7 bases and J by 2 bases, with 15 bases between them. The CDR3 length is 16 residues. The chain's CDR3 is CASTSDLGAGANVLTF. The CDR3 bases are TGTGCCAGCACCTCAGATCTAGGGGCTGGGGCCAACGTCCTGACTTTC.

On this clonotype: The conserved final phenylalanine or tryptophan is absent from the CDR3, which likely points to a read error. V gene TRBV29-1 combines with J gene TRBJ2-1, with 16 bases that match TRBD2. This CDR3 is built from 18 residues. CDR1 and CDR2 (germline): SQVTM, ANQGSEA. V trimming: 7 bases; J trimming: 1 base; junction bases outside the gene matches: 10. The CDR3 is CSALKGTSGRGSYNEQFL. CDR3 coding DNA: TGCAGCGCCTTGAAGGGGACTAGCGGGAGGGGGTCCTACAATGAGCAGTTCTTG.

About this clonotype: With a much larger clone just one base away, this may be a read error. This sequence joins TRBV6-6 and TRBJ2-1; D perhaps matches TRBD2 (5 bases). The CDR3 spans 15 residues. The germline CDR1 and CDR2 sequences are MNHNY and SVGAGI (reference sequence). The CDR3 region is CTSWPRDSSYNEQFF. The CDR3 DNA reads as TGTACCAGCTGGCCCCGGGATAGCTCCTACAATGAGCAGTTCTTC.

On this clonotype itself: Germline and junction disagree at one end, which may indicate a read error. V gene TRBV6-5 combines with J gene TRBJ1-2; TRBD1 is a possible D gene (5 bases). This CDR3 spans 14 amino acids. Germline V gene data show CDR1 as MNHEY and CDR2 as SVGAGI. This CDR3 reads CDSSPFRGGYGYAF. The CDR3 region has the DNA TGTGACAGCAGCCCCTTTAGGGGCGGCTATGGCTACGCCTTC.

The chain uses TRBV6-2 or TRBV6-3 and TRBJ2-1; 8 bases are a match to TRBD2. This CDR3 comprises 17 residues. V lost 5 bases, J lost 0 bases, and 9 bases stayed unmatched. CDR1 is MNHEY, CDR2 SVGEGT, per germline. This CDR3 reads CASSALQGLGSYNEQFF. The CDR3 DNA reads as TGTGCCAGCAGTGCCCTTCAGGGACTAGGCTCCTACAATGAGCAGTTCTTC.

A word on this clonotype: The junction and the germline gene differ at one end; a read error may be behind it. As DNA, the CDR3 is TGCGCCAGTAGCCAAGTCACAGGGGCCAGCCCCTACGAGCAGTACTTC. It specifies CASSQVTGASPYEQYF. V gene TRBV4-3 combines with J gene TRBJ2-7; 7 nucleotides line up with TRBD1. This CDR3 is 16 amino acids long. The germline V gene encodes CDR1 LGHNA and CDR2 YSLEER.

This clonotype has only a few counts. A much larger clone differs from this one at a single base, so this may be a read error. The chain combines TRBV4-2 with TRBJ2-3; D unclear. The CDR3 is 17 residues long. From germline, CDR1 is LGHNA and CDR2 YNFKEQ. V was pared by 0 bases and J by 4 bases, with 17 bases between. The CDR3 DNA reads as TGTGCCAGCAGCCAAGAGGGTGATGGGCTCGGTCCAGATACGCAGTATTTT. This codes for CASSQEGDGLGPDTQYF.

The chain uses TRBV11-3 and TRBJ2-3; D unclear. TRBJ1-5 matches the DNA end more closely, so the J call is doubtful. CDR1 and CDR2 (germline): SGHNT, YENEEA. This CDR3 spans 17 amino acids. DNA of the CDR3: TGTGCCAGCAGCGCCCTGAACCGATTAGATCGCACAGATACGCAGCATTTT. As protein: CASSALNRLDRTDTQHF.

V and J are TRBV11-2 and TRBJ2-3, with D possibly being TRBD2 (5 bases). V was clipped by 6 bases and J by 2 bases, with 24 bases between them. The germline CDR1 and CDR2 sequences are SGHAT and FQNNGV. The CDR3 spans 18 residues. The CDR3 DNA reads TGTGCCAGCAGGTGGCGAGGGAACCATTTACAACTCACAGATACGCAGTATTTT. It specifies CASRWRGNHLQLTDTQYF.

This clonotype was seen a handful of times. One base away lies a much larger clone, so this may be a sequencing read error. CDR3 sequence: CSVEDTSQNIGANVLTF. DNA of the CDR3: TGCAGCGTTGAAGACACCTCGCAGAATATTGGGGCCAACGTCCTGACTTTC. The V gene is TRBV29-1, the J gene TRBJ2-6, with unresolved D. V gave up 0 bases and J gave up 3 bases, with 15 bases separating them. This CDR3 comprises 17 residues. The germline V gene has CDR1 SQVTM and CDR2 ANQGSEA.